This T cell receptor (beta chain) came from a study of CD8+CD57+ T cells in acquired aplastic anemia. Study-level background: Sorting CD4+ and CD8+ cells gave DNA averaging approximately 2.9 ug.

The table lists this clonotype with a few counts. Its antigen is unidentified. The CDR3 has 15 residues. Trimming removed 1 base from V and 2 bases from J, with 12 bases in between. Germline CDR1 is GTSNPN and CDR2 is SVGIG (reference sequence). Previously, flow cytometry had revealed CD8+CD57+ cell expansion in the patients chosen for sequencing. Blood sampling was performed on the patients, and none of them had received therapy by then. Study results and caveats: Patients and controls were found to share twenty-nine CD8+ CDR3 sequences.

The study profiled TCR beta VDJ and CDR3 using genomic DNA as template. TCRdb analysed the reads with MiXCR anew, one entry per CDR3 protein. The sample lists hundreds of thousands of distinct CDR3 sequences; approximately 33% were seen once. The sample taken for sequencing was sorted CD4+, CD8+, or CD8+CD57+ T cells (not recorded which) from PBMCs. The rearrangement links TRBV30 to TRBJ1-5; D ambiguous. The sequence was collected from a human donor with aplastic anemia. As DNA, the CDR3 is TGTGCCTGGAGTGCCCAGGTGGTCGGCAATCAGCCCCAGCATTTT. Its protein product is CAWSAQVVGNQPQHF.